This passage covers 24 T cell receptor beta chains from one sample sequenced in a study of T cell changes during pregnancy in multiple sclerosis. The repertoire was sequenced with immunoSEQ multiplex PCR; TCRdb's copy has only in-frame clones and lacks some. Of about 38,000 clones listed, approximately 90% are singletons. Sample: CD4+ T cells from peripheral blood mononuclear cells, taken before pregnancy. The source is a female donor with multiple sclerosis, enrolled in a pregnancy study.

The chain links TRBV5-6 to TRBJ2-3, with 7 bases that match TRBD1. The CDR3 has 13 amino acids. Germline V gene sequence: CDR1 SGHDT, CDR2 YYEEEE. Germline trimming cut 1 base from V and 4 bases from J; bases unmatched to any gene: 0. The CDR3 reads CASSLTGADTQYF. DNA for the CDR3: TGTGCCAGCAGCTTGACAGGGGCAGATACGCAGTATTTT.

The gene calls are TRBV19 and TRBJ1-6; 7 nucleotides align to TRBD1. CDR3 size: 14 residues. Looked up from germline, CDR1 is LNHDA and CDR2 is SQIVND (reference sequence). Unmatched junction bases numbered 4, after V lost 6 bases and J lost 5 bases. The CDR3 region has the DNA TGTGCCAGTAGGGACGGGACAGATAATTCACCCCTCCACTTT. It encodes CASRDGTDNSPLHF. The entire variable domain, with the rest obtained from reference TRBV19 and TRBJ1-6, is as follows: DGGITQSPKYLFRKEGQNVTLSCEQNLNHDAMYWYRQDPGQGLRLIYYSQIVNDFQKGDIAEGYSVSREKKESFPLTVTSAQKNPTAFYLCASRDGTDNSPLHFGNGTRLTVT.

The V gene is TRBV28, the J gene TRBJ2-7, with a weak D call TRBD2 (7 bases). Per germline, CDR1 MDHEN and CDR2 SYDVKM. CDR3 size: 15 residues. V gave up 6 bases and J gave up 3 bases, with 18 bases separating them. The CDR3 DNA is TGTGCCAGCAGGCCGGGGGGAGGGGGGAGCTACGAGCAGTACTTC. Its translation: CASRPGGGGSYEQYF.

The chain has TRBV5-1 and TRBJ2-1, with D perhaps matching TRBD1 (6 bases). This CDR3 contains 15 residues. Trimming cost V 2 bases and J 5 bases, with 14 bases left between them. CDR1 is SGHRS and CDR2 is YFSETQ in the germline V gene. CDR3 residues: CASSFGGRGNNEQFF. DNA for the CDR3: TGCGCCAGCAGCTTTGGGGGCAGGGGAAACAATGAGCAGTTCTTC.

The chain uses TRBV9 and TRBJ2-1; 14 bases align to TRBD2. This CDR3 has 16 amino acids. Germline-derived CDR1 and CDR2 are SGDLS and YYNGEE. V gave up 3 bases and J gave up 8 bases; unmatched junction bases: 7. DNA of the CDR3: TGTGCCAGCAGCGCACGACTAGCGGGGGGGATGGATGAGCAGTTCTTC. It translates to CASSARLAGGMDEQFF.

This chain joins TRBV4-3 and TRBJ2-1; TRBD2 aligns across 8 bases. J lost 3 bases, V lost 4 bases, and 5 bases had no gene match. Germline CDR1 and CDR2: LGHNA and YSLEER. The CDR3 consists of 15 residues. Here the CDR3 DNA reads TGCGCCAGCAGCCCTGGGCGGGGGGACTACAATGAGCAGTTCTTC. It codes for CASSPGRGDYNEQFF.

The table lists this clone with a few counts. The chain is built from TRBV5-6 and TRBJ2-5; no clear D gene. CDR1 and CDR2 from the germline V gene are SGHDT and YYEEEE. V was trimmed by 7 bases and J by 1 base, leaving 14 bases between them. The CDR3 consists of 14 residues. As DNA, the CDR3 is TGTGCCAGCGGGTCTTGGCGGCCCCAAGAGACCCAGTACTTC. Protein sequence: CASGSWRPQETQYF.

This sequence joins TRBV10-3 and TRBJ1-4; D gene uncertain. The CDR3 runs 15 residues. V was cut by 4 bases and J by 0 bases, with 9 bases left in between. CDR1 and CDR2 (germline): ENHRY, SYGVKD. The CDR3 loop is CAISVELATNEKLFF. The CDR3 coding sequence is TGTGCCATCAGTGTTGAGTTAGCAACTAATGAAAAACTGTTTTTT.

The chain carries TRBV6-1 and TRBJ1-5, with 9 bases identical to TRBD1. The CDR3 has 14 residues. J was trimmed by 4 bases and V by 6 bases; bases with no gene match: 4. CDR1 and CDR2 (germline): MNHNS, SASEGT. In DNA, the CDR3 is TGTGCCAGCAGGTATGGACAGGGGAATCAGCCCCAGCATTTT. As protein: CASRYGQGNQPQHF.

J is TRBJ1-1 and V is TRBV19; TRBD1 matches at 7 bases. CDR3 length: 14 residues. V dropped 5 bases and J dropped 1; count of bases not matched to a gene: 4. Per germline, CDR1 LNHDA and CDR2 SQIVND (reference sequence). The CDR3 spells CASSRRTGNTEAFF. As DNA, the CDR3 is TGTGCCAGTAGTCGCCGGACAGGGAACACTGAAGCTTTCTTT.

The genes are TRBV21-1 and TRBJ2-1; the D segment call TRBD1 is taken from the table without a DNA check. TRBV21-1 is designated a pseudogene. This CDR3 region has 15 residues. The CDR3 is CASRDRHQLYNEQFF. The CDR3 DNA follows: TGTGCCAGCAGGGACAGGCACCAACTCTACAATGAGCAGTTCTTC.

The gene calls are TRBV7-2 and TRBJ2-3; D is unclear. Trimming removed 7 bases from V and 4 bases from J, with 15 bases in between. The CDR3 covers 14 residues. The germline gives CDR1 SGHTA, CDR2 FQGNSA. CDR3 sequence (DNA): TGTGCCAGCACCCTGGGCCCCTACGCAGATACGCAGTATTTT. It translates to CASTLGPYADTQYF. Filled out from reference TRBV7-2 and TRBJ2-3, the complete variable domain reads GAGVSQSPSNKVTEKGKDVELRCDPISGHTALYWYRQSLGQGLEFLIYFQGNSAPDKSGLPSDRFSAERTGGSVSTLTIQRTQQEDSAVYLCASTLGPYADTQYFGPGTRLTVL.

The CDR3 nucleotides are TGTGCCAGCAGTTACCATCAGGGAAGGGTTGAGGAACTGTTTTTT. Its translation is CASSYHQGRVEELFF. V usage is TRBV6-6 and J usage is TRBJ1-4; tentative D call: TRBD1 (5 bases). Germline CDR1 and CDR2: MNHNY and SVGAGI (reference sequence). The CDR3 is 15 amino acids. V dropped 2 bases and J dropped 12 bases, with 19 bases sitting between them.

This clone occurred once. This chain joins TRBV5-4 and TRBJ2-2; the D gene is possibly TRBD2 (5 bases). CDR1 and CDR2 from the germline V gene are SGHNT and YYREEE (reference sequence). The CDR3 consists of 16 residues. The V gene lost 4 bases and the J gene lost 0 bases, with 13 bases spanning the gap. The chain's CDR3 is CASSPGVGANTGELFF. CDR3 coding DNA: TGTGCCAGCAGCCCCGGGGTAGGCGCGAACACCGGGGAGCTGTTTTTT.

CDR3: CASSLDSSLYEKLFF. The CDR3 coding sequence is TGTGCCAGTAGTTTGGACAGCTCACTCTATGAAAAACTGTTTTTT. This chain uses TRBV19 with TRBJ1-4, with D possibly being TRBD1 (6 bases). CDR1 and CDR2 (germline): LNHDA, SQIVND (reference sequence). The ends were cut back, 5 bases at V and 6 bases at J, with 16 bases in the middle. CDR3 length: 15 amino acids.

This chain connects TRBV2 to TRBJ2-5, with 9 bases aligning to TRBD2. Per germline, CDR1 SNHLY and CDR2 FYNNEI. The CDR3 length is 15 residues. V shed 2 bases and J 4 bases; nucleotides not matched to a gene: 5. CDR3 sequence reads: CASSERLAGSETQYF. The CDR3 coding sequence is TGTGCCAGCAGTGAAAGGCTAGCGGGGTCAGAGACCCAGTACTTC.

The rearrangement uses TRBV18 and TRBJ1-4; 7 bases align to TRBD1. Germline V gene sequence: CDR1 KGHSH, CDR2 LQKENI. J lost 7 bases, V lost 4 bases, and 3 bases had no gene match. The CDR3 is made up of 13 amino acids. The CDR3 nucleotides are TGTGCCAGCTCACAGGGGGCAAGTGAAAAACTGTTTTTT. This encodes CASSQGASEKLFF.

The rearrangement links TRBV10-2 to TRBJ2-7; D is possibly TRBD2 (5 bases). The CDR3 is made up of 14 amino acids. Trimming pared 4 bases from V and 3 bases from J, leaving 13 bases between. The germline gives CDR1 WSHSY, CDR2 SAAADI. The CDR3 bases are TGCGCCAGCAGTGTGGACTCCAACTACTACGAGCAGTACTTC. The encoded protein is CASSVDSNYYEQYF.

The genes are TRBV28 and TRBJ1-2; maybe TRBD1 (5 bases). Trimming pared 4 bases from V and 3 bases from J, leaving 6 bases between. This CDR3 comprises 12 residues. Germline CDR1 and CDR2: MDHEN and SYDVKM. Here the CDR3 reads CASSSGYYGYTF. The DNA of the CDR3 is TGTGCCAGCAGTTCAGGGTACTATGGCTACACCTTC.

V and J are TRBV27 and TRBJ1-6; D is unclear. Trimming left V 7 bases short and J 8 bases short, with 15 bases between. CDR3 length: 14 residues. Germline V CDR1 and CDR2: MNHEY, SMNVEV (reference sequence). CDR3 protein: CASTFGSLDSPLHF. CDR3 coding DNA: TGTGCCAGCACCTTCGGGAGCTTGGATTCACCCCTCCACTTT.

This chain links TRBV7-9 with TRBJ1-1; the D gene is possibly TRBD1 (6 bases). This CDR3 has 13 amino acids. Looked up from germline, CDR1 is SEHNR and CDR2 is FQNEAQ (reference sequence). The V gene lost 3 bases and the J gene lost 5 bases, with 10 bases spanning the gap. The CDR3: CASSLNTGTEAFF. In DNA form, the CDR3 reads TGTGCCAGCAGCTTGAATACAGGGACTGAAGCTTTCTTT.

The chain combines TRBV7-2 with TRBJ1-2, with a tentative D call TRBD1 (6 bases). This CDR3 region has 14 residues. V was clipped by 5 bases and J by 1 base, with 11 bases between them. Germline CDR1 and CDR2: SGHTA and FQGNSA. The CDR3 reads CASSRTVRNYGYTF. The CDR3 bases are TGTGCCAGCAGCCGGACAGTACGTAACTATGGCTACACCTTC.

J is TRBJ1-2 and V is TRBV7-2, with 8 positions matching TRBD1. V lost 3 bases, J lost 9 bases, and 3 bases stayed unmatched. The germline CDR1 and CDR2 sequences are SGHTA and FQGNSA. CDR3 size: 12 residues. The CDR3 reads CASSFDRGSYTF. DNA of the CDR3: TGTGCCAGCAGCTTCGACAGGGGCAGCTACACCTTC. Looking up the rest from reference TRBV7-2 and TRBJ1-2 gives the full variable domain: GAGVSQSPSNKVTEKGKDVELRCDPISGHTALYWYRQSLGQGLEFLIYFQGNSAPDKSGLPSDRFSAERTGGSVSTLTIQRTQQEDSAVYLCASSFDRGSYTFGSGTRLTVV.

This chain joins TRBV6-1 and TRBJ2-3; D unresolved. Germline loops: CDR1 MNHNS, CDR2 SASEGT. The CDR3 sequence is 16 residues long. The V gene lost 2 bases and the J gene lost 4 bases, with 16 bases spanning the gap. The CDR3 DNA reads TGTGCCAGCAGTGAAACCCTCCGCGCGTTCCCAGATACGCAGTATTTT. This translates into CASSETLRAFPDTQYF.